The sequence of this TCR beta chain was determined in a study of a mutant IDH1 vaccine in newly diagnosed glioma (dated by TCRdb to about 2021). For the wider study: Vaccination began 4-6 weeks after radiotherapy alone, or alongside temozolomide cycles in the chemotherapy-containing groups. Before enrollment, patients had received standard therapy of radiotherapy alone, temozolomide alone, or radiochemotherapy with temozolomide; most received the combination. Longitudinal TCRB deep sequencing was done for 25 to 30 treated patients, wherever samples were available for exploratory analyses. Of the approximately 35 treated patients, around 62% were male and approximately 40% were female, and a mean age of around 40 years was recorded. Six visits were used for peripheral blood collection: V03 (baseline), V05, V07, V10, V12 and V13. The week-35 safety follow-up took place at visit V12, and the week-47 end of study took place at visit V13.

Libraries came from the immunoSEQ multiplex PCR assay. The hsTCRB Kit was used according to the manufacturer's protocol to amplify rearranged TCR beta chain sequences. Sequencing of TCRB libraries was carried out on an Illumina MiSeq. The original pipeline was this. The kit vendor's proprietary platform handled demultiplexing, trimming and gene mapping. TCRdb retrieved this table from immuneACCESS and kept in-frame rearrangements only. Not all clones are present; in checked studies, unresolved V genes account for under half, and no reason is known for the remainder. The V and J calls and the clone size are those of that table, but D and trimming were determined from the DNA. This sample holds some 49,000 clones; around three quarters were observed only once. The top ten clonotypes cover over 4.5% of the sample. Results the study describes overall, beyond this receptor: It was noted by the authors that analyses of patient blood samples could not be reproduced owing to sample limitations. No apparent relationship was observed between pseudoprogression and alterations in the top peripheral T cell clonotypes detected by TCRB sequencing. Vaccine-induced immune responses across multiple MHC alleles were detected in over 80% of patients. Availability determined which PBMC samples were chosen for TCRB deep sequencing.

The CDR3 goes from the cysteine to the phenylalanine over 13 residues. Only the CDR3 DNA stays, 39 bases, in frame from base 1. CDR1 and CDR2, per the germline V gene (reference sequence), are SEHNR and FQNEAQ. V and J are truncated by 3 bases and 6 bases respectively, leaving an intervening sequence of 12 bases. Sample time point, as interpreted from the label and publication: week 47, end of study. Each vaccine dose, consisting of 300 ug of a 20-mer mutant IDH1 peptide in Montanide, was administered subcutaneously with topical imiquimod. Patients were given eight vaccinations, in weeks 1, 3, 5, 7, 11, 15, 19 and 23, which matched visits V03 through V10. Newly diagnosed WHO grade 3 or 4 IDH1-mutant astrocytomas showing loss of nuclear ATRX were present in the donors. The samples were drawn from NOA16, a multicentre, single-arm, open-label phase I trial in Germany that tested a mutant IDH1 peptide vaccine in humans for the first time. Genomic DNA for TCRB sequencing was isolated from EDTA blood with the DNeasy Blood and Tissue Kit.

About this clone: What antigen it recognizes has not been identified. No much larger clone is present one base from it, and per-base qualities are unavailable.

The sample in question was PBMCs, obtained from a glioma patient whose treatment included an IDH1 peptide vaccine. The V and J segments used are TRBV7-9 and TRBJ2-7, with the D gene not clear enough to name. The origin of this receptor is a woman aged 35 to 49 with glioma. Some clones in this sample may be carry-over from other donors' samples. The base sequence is TGTGCCAGCAGCTTGGGTGAGTCTCGCGAGCAGTACTTC. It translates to CASSLGESREQYF.